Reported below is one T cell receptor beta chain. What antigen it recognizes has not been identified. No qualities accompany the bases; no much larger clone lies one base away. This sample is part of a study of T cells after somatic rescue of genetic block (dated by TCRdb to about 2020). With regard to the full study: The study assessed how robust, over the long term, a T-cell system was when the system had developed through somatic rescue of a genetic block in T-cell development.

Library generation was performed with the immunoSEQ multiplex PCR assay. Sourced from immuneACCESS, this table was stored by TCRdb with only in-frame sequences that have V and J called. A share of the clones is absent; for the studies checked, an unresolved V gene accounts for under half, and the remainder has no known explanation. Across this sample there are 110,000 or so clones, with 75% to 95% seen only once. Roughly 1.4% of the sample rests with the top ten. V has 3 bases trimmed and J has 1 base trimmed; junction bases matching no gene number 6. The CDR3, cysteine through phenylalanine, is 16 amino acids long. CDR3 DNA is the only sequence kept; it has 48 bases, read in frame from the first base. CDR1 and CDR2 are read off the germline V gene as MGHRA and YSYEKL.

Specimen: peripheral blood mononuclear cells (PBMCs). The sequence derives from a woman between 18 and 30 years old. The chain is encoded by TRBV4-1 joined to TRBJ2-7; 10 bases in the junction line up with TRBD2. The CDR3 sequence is CASSHNSGGDSYEQYF. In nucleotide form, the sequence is TGCGCCAGCAGCCACAACAGCGGGGGGGATTCCTACGAGCAGTACTTC.